Each of the 14 T cell receptor beta chains below was sequenced from the same sample in a study of cytomegalovirus exposure and HLA in healthy donors. Use of 60 Vbeta and 13 Jbeta primers characterized the PCR. Sequencing used immunoSEQ multiplex PCR; TCRdb keeps in-frame clones, though not all of them. The sample includes some 170,000 clones, approximately 80% seen only once; the top ten take approximately 7%. Sequenced material: PBMCs. The receptor set was obtained from a woman aged 30 to 39 in good health and CMV-seropositive.

The chain is built from TRBV4-3 and TRBJ2-6; a weak D match, TRBD1 (6 bases). Trimming removed 0 bases at V and 8 bases at J, with 14 bases between. Germline CDR1 reads LGHNA; CDR2 reads YSLEER. The length of the CDR3 is 16 residues. The CDR3 bases are TGCGCCAGCAGCCAAGATGTATGGCAGGGGCCCAACGTCCTGACTTTC. Protein product: CASSQDVWQGPNVLTF.

The V gene is TRBV30, the J gene TRBJ2-4; D might be TRBD2 (6 bases). Germline loops: CDR1 GTSNPN, CDR2 SVGIG (reference sequence). The CDR3 is 13 residues long. Trimming shortened V by 1 base and J by 6 bases, and 10 bases separated the two germline ends. CDR3 residues: CAWSGGVGNIQYF. The CDR3 DNA sequence: TGTGCCTGGAGTGGCGGGGTGGGAAACATTCAGTACTTC.

The V call is TRBV10-3, the J call TRBJ1-2; TRBD1 might be the D (6 bases). V lost 7 bases, J lost 9 bases, and 15 bases lay in between. The germline V gene has CDR1 ENHRY and CDR2 SYGVKD. The CDR3 sequence is 12 residues long. The CDR3 is CAITEVGTRYTF. CDR3 nucleotides: TGTGCCATCACCGAGGTTGGGACACGCTACACCTTC.

J is TRBJ2-5 and V is TRBV21-1; the table names TRBD2, a call not compared with the DNA. TRBV21-1 is a pseudogene segment. The CDR3 loop spans 12 amino acids. The CDR3 nucleotides are TGTGCCAGCGGAGGACTAGCTCAGGGCCAGTACTTC. Protein sequence: CASGGLAQGQYF.

The J gene is TRBJ2-7, the V gene TRBV5-4; the match to TRBD1 covers 8 bases. From germline, CDR1 is SGHNT and CDR2 YYREEE (reference sequence). This CDR3 spans 15 amino acids. Trimming cost V 5 bases and J 3 bases; bases outside gene matches: 10. In DNA form, the CDR3 reads TGTGCCAGCAGGGGCGGACAGGGTCTCCTCTACGAGCAGTACTTC. This codes for CASRGGQGLLYEQYF.

The chain joins TRBV10-3 to TRBJ1-1; TRBD1 matches 8 bases. Germline loops: CDR1 ENHRY, CDR2 SYGVKD. The CDR3 loop spans 15 amino acids. V was pared by 3 bases and J by 0 bases, with 3 bases of the junction left unmatched. CDR3 region: CAISDRTGMNTEAFF. CDR3 coding DNA: TGTGCCATCAGTGACAGGACAGGGATGAACACTGAAGCTTTCTTT.

This clone was observed a few times. This chain connects TRBV18 to TRBJ2-7, with D possibly TRBD1 on 8 matching bases. Germline loops: CDR1 KGHSH, CDR2 LQKENI. The CDR3 spans 15 residues. Trimming removed 6 bases at V and 1 base at J, with 16 bases between. The CDR3 DNA reads as TGTGCCAGCTCCCGCGGGGGACAGGCTTCCTACGAGCAGTACTTC. It is translated as CASSRGGQASYEQYF.

The chain joins TRBV29-1 to TRBJ2-3, with 10 bases aligning to TRBD1. The CDR3 totals 14 residues. Trimming removed 5 bases from V and 3 bases from J; junction bases left unmatched: 5. Germline V gene lookup returns CDR1 SQVTM and CDR2 ANQGSEA. CDR3: CSVLRDRGTDTQYF. The CDR3 DNA is TGCAGCGTTCTCCGGGACAGGGGAACAGATACGCAGTATTTT.

The V call is TRBV2, the J call TRBJ2-3; possible D gene TRBD1, 6 bases. Trimming cost V 2 bases and J 10 bases, with 10 bases left between them. Germline CDR1 SNHLY, CDR2 FYNNEI. The length of the CDR3 is 12 residues. In DNA, the CDR3 is TGTGCCAGCAGTGAAAGGGACAAAGCGCAGTATTTT. Amino acids: CASSERDKAQYF.

This chain uses TRBV28 with TRBJ1-6; D ambiguous. Germline V gene lookup returns CDR1 MDHEN and CDR2 SYDVKM. V was clipped by 7 bases and J by 7 bases, with 5 bases between them. The CDR3 runs 11 residues. CDR3 loop: CASTGNSPLHF. CDR3 DNA: TGTGCCAGCACCGGGAATTCACCCCTCCACTTT.

The rearrangement joins TRBV7-2 to TRBJ2-5; TRBD2 is a possible D gene (6 bases). The V and J ends lost 0 bases and 5 bases respectively, with 7 bases between them. Germline V gene sequence: CDR1 SGHTA, CDR2 FQGNSA. CDR3 length: 13 amino acids. CDR3 sequence (DNA): TGTGCCAGCAGCTTAGCTCGGGGGGAGACCCAGTACTTC. Translating it yields CASSLARGETQYF.

The gene calls are TRBV7-2 and TRBJ1-4; D unresolved. Germline CDR1 SGHTA, CDR2 FQGNSA. This CDR3 is built from 15 residues. The V end was cut by 1 base, the J end by 1 base, with 7 bases between. CDR3: CASSLGGGTNEKLFF. CDR3 in DNA: TGTGCCAGCAGCTTAGGAGGTGGAACTAATGAAAAACTGTTTTTT.

The rearrangement links TRBV5-5 to TRBJ1-5; D is possibly TRBD1 (6 bases). V was clipped by 2 bases and J by 6 bases, with 12 bases between them. Germline V CDR1 and CDR2: SGHKS, YYEKEE (reference sequence). This CDR3 has 14 amino acids. The CDR3 protein is CASSLQGSGQPQHF. CDR3 in DNA: TGTGCCAGCAGCTTACAGGGAAGTGGTCAGCCCCAGCATTTT.

The J gene is TRBJ2-4, the V gene TRBV4-3; D ambiguous. This CDR3 contains 15 residues. V was cut by 0 bases and J by 5 bases, with 11 bases left in between. In germline, CDR1 is LGHNA, CDR2 YSLEER. The CDR3 loop is CASSQDELNQNIQYF. CDR3 DNA sequence: TGCGCCAGCAGCCAAGATGAGCTTAACCAAAACATTCAGTACTTC.